Here is one TCR beta chain with its context. This clonotype was counted a few times. Its specific antigen is unknown. No much larger clonotype is one base removed from it; base qualities were not supplied. Trimming costs V 0 bases and J 4 bases, and their ends lie 9 bases apart. The germline V gene gives CDR1 as SGHDN and CDR2 as FVKESK. Inclusive of the bounding cysteine and phenylalanine, the CDR3 is 15 residues long. Left in the record is the CDR3 DNA by itself, 45 bases read in frame from the first base. Ficoll-Paque density gradient centrifugation was used to isolate PBMCs. These data are taken from a study of T-cell memory formation after mild COVID-19 (dated by TCRdb to the early 2020s). Background for the entire study: TCR sequence clusters from the two donors were found to be largely donor specific. T-cell clones expanding and contracting after mild COVID-19 in a couple of donors were tracked by longitudinal TCRalpha and TCRbeta repertoire sequencing. The cohort comprised two young, previously healthy adult volunteers, one female and one male.

Sequenced on an Illumina NovaSeq 6000. cDNA libraries for TCRalpha and TCRbeta were prepared by 5'RACE using constant-segment primers, with sample barcodes and unique molecular identifiers added. Trizol reagent was used to extract RNA from every sample. Amplification of the libraries took two PCR steps, and the second step added a second sample barcode plus Illumina TruSeq adapters. The libraries were sequenced on an Illumina NovaSeq using 2 x 150 bp paired-end reads. As for the original processing: The reads were demultiplexed and collapsed into UMI-guided consensus sequences using migec v1.2.7. Using mixcr v2.1.11, UMI consensuses were aligned to TRA and TRB V and J templates and then assembled into clonotypes. A clonotype was counted as expanded or contracted only when both edgeR and NoisET called the clonotype significant, with the noise models trained on biological replicates. For edgeR calls, a false discovery rate-adjusted p below 0.01 and a log2 fold-change threshold of 1 were applied. As an exploratory analysis of dynamics, max-normalized trajectories of the 1000 most abundant clonotypes were examined with PCA combined with hierarchical clustering. Separately sequenced CD4+ and CD8+ repertoires were used to assign the CD4 or CD8 phenotype of responding clones. TCRdb reanalyzed the raw reads on its own, using fastp at Q25 for trimming and MiXCR for clone calling, and kept in-frame beta chains. For every CDR3 protein sequence, its rows merge into one entry that carries the most common genes and DNA. In this record, the V and J calls reflect TCRdb's handling and not the investigators' own analysis. This sample comprises hundreds of thousands of distinct CDR3 sequences, approximately 18% of them detected only once. The top ten clonotypes cover around 12% of the sample.

Results the study describes overall, beyond this receptor: Contracting CD4+ clones appeared mostly in the CM and EM memory subsets, whereas CD8+ clones were enriched in EMRA. The detection of some responding clones in pre-infection memory suggests that pre-existing cross-reactive memory T cells joined the SARS-CoV-2 response. Only two mild cases were covered in the study, and larger cohorts including severe cases with pre-infection samples were considered necessary. From day 15 to 85, contracting clones showed balanced CD4/CD8 phenotypes, whereas a second wave of clones that expanded from day 15 to 37 leaned towards CD4+. Whether the second-wave clones peaking on day 37 were SARS-CoV-2 specific was not confirmed.

Sequencing was performed on PBMCs or a T cell subset sorted from them (not recorded which). Recombination joined TRBV14 with TRBJ2-2; the D gene is perhaps TRBD2, on 5 matching bases. This clonotype was sampled from an adult woman who had mild COVID-19 (a few samples of this study predate the infection). The sample titles of this study are shuffled in the database, so cell type and time point are left out; the donor was told from shared clones. The DNA reads TGTGCCAGCAGCCAAGATGCTAGCTTCACCGGGGAGCTGTTTTTT. Translated, it reads CASSQDASFTGELFF.